This entry features one TCR beta chain sequence. A read error may account for a junction end that differs from germline. This record comes from a study of Graves' ophthalmopathy and Graves' hyperthyroidism. Turning to the study itself: No treatment had been given when peripheral blood was collected at initial diagnosis.

This CDR3 has 15 residues. Per the germline V gene, CDR1 is SEHNR and CDR2 is FQNEAQ (reference sequence). RNA transcripts provided the template for amplifying TCR beta CDR3 regions. HTBI primers served in a first-round RT-PCR, which a second-round multiplex PCR followed. TCRdb reanalysed the multiplex PCR reads using MiXCR and keeps one entry per CDR3 protein. The sample includes around 36,000 distinct CDR3 sequences, 50% of them seen just once. This chain links TRBV7-9 with TRBJ1-1; unclear D gene. The receptor's source is an adult woman with stable Graves' hyperthyroidism. Specimen: peripheral blood. CDR3 nucleotides: TGTACCAGCAGCTCTTCTCGGGTTGCGGACACTGAAGCTTTCTTT. Its translation is CTSSSSRVADTEAFF.